These T cell receptor beta chains were read from a single sample in a study of cytomegalovirus exposure and HLA in healthy donors. Clones were sequenced by immunoSEQ multiplex PCR, and TCRdb holds only the in-frame ones, with some missing. The sample has 140,000 or so clones; approximately 82% are singletons. Sequencing was performed on PBMCs. These receptors all stem from a woman aged 55-75 years in good health and CMV-seropositive. CDR3s include the opening cysteine and the closing phenylalanine or tryptophan. A D gene is named only where the DNA matches it firmly. Only some rows state a clone size, as once, few, many or a class for expanded clones.

V gene: TRBV5-1
clone size: NA
J gene: TRBJ2-7
D gene: TRBD1
CDR3 protein: CASSSAAGTGIPEQYF
CDR3 DNA: TGCGCCAGCAGCTCCGCTGCTGGGACAGGGATTCCCGAGCAGTACTTC

V gene: TRBV28
clone size: NA
J gene: TRBJ1-5
D gene: TRBD1
CDR3 protein: CASSPTGEVRPQHF
CDR3 DNA: TGTGCCAGCAGTCCGACAGGGGAGGTTCGGCCCCAGCATTTT

V gene: TRBV7-3
clone size: once
J gene: TRBJ2-2
D gene: NA
CDR3 protein: CASSLKGAGELFF
CDR3 DNA: TGTGCCAGCAGCTTAAAGGGGGCCGGGGAGCTGTTTTTT

V gene: TRBV7-2
clone size: NA
J gene: TRBJ2-5
D gene: NA
CDR3 protein: CASSPEAGAKETQYF
CDR3 DNA: TGTGCCAGCAGCCCCGAGGCCGGAGCGAAGGAGACCCAGTACTTC

V gene: TRBV29-1
clone size: NA
J gene: TRBJ2-1
D gene: NA
CDR3 protein: CSVEGLRGDNEQFF
CDR3 DNA: TGCAGCGTTGAAGGGCTGCGCGGGGACAATGAGCAGTTCTTC

V gene: TRBV2
clone size: NA
J gene: TRBJ2-1
D gene: NA
CDR3 protein: CASSQEGGEQFF
CDR3 DNA: TGTGCCAGCTCCCAAGAGGGTGGTGAGCAGTTCTTC

V gene: TRBV6-4
clone size: NA
J gene: TRBJ1-5
D gene: TRBD1
CDR3 protein: CASSDALRDRGSLRDNQPQHF
CDR3 DNA: TGTGCCAGCAGTGACGCTCTCCGGGACAGGGGGTCGCTTCGCGACAATCAGCCCCAGCATTTT

V gene: TRBV4-2
clone size: NA
J gene: TRBJ2-7
D gene: NA
CDR3 protein: CASSQAGYYEQYF
CDR3 DNA: TGTGCCAGCAGCCAAGCAGGGTACTACGAGCAGTACTTC

V gene: TRBV14
clone size: NA
J gene: TRBJ2-7
D gene: NA
CDR3 protein: CASSPGLPDYEQYF
CDR3 DNA: TGTGCCAGCAGCCCCGGACTACCAGACTACGAGCAGTACTTC

V gene: TRBV15
clone size: NA
J gene: TRBJ2-5
D gene: NA
CDR3 protein: CATSRDVEGLGETQYF
CDR3 DNA: TGTGCCACCAGCAGAGATGTCGAGGGTTTGGGAGAGACCCAGTACTTC

V gene: TRBV7-9
clone size: NA
J gene: TRBJ2-5
D gene: TRBD2
CDR3 protein: CASSSRRGEETQYF
CDR3 DNA: TGTGCCAGCAGCTCCCGACGGGGGGAGGAGACCCAGTACTTC

V gene: TRBV10-3
clone size: NA
J gene: TRBJ2-7
D gene: TRBD1
CDR3 protein: CATSGQGSSYEQYF
CDR3 DNA: TGTGCCACCTCGGGACAGGGAAGCTCCTACGAGCAGTACTTC

V gene: TRBV6-1
clone size: NA
J gene: TRBJ2-7
D gene: NA
CDR3 protein: CASSEGLLAPEAYEQYF
CDR3 DNA: TGTGCCAGCAGTGAGGGCCTCTTAGCGCCCGAGGCCTACGAGCAGTACTTC

V gene: TRBV7-2
clone size: NA
J gene: TRBJ2-7
D gene: NA
CDR3 protein: CASSLGLEYEQYF
CDR3 DNA: TGTGCCAGCAGCTTAGGCCTTGAGTACGAGCAGTACTTC

V gene: TRBV29-1
clone size: NA
J gene: TRBJ2-7
D gene: NA
CDR3 protein: CSEEEARYEQYF
CDR3 DNA: TGCAGCGAGGAGGAGGCCCGGTACGAGCAGTACTTC

V gene: TRBV30
clone size: NA
J gene: TRBJ2-7
D gene: TRBD1
CDR3 protein: CAWRGGQGIHEQYF
CDR3 DNA: TGTGCCTGGAGGGGAGGACAGGGAATTCACGAGCAGTACTTC

V gene: TRBV11-2
clone size: NA
J gene: TRBJ2-5
D gene: NA
CDR3 protein: CASSLGRGKTQYF
CDR3 DNA: TGTGCCAGCAGCTTAGGAAGGGGGAAGACCCAGTACTTC

V gene: TRBV7-9
clone size: NA
J gene: TRBJ2-5
D gene: TRBD1
CDR3 protein: CASSSENRGETQYF
CDR3 DNA: TGTGCCAGCAGCTCCGAGAACAGGGGAGAGACCCAGTACTTC

V gene: TRBV7-2
clone size: NA
J gene: TRBJ2-3
D gene: TRBD2
CDR3 protein: CASSFWTSGRASTDTQYF
CDR3 DNA: TGTGCCAGCAGCTTTTGGACTAGCGGGCGAGCTAGCACAGATACGCAGTATTTT

V gene: TRBV6-5
clone size: NA
J gene: TRBJ1-2
D gene: TRBD1
CDR3 protein: CASSQTGNYGYTF
CDR3 DNA: TGTGCCAGCAGCCAGACAGGGAACTATGGCTACACCTTC